This is a list of T cell receptor beta chains from one sample in a study of cytomegalovirus exposure and HLA in healthy donors. The assay was immunoSEQ multiplex PCR, and TCRdb's table has in-frame clones only and misses some. Of approximately 100,000 clones listed, around 85% are singletons. Sequencing was carried out using PBMCs. The origin of the receptors is a man aged 30 to 39 in good health and CMV-seronegative. Each CDR3 is given with its conserved first and last residue. Expanded clones are given a class, and other clones once, few, many or no size at all.

v_call	clone_size	j_call	cdr3_aa
TRBV4-1	-	TRBJ2-3	CASSQPAGGSWTDTQYF
TRBV4-3	-	TRBJ2-3	CASSQDLAGEEDTQYF
TRBV7-2	-	TRBJ2-1	CASSPSGDYNEQFF
TRBV5-1	-	TRBJ2-1	CASSYSGDSYNEQFF
TRBV28	-	TRBJ2-7	CASSSTRDRGWHEQYF
TRBV18	-	TRBJ1-2	CASSPREGDYGYTF
TRBV6-5	-	TRBJ2-7	CASCRDRGTYEQYF
TRBV7-9	-	TRBJ2-5	CASSFFGVVETQYF
TRBV4-2	few	TRBJ2-5	CASSWTDQETQYF
TRBV6-5	-	TRBJ2-7	CASGRLSYEQYF
TRBV6-1	-	TRBJ1-2	CASSDLGRDGYTF
TRBV10-3	-	TRBJ1-1	CAISGSGRVDTEAFF
TRBV4-1	-	TRBJ2-3	CASSPRTSGGALNTQYF
TRBV5-6	-	TRBJ1-5	CASSLGRDRVNQPQHF
TRBV2	-	TRBJ2-7	CASSPDRYSYEQYF
TRBV4-2	-	TRBJ2-6	CASSLVSGANVLTF
TRBV10-3	-	TRBJ2-7	CATTDREDEQYF
TRBV6-5	once	TRBJ2-1	CASSPGQGAYNEQFF
TRBV5-5	-	TRBJ2-5	CASSLAGAEETQYF
TRBV7-3	-	TRBJ2-7	CASSFWTSGRQSPYEQYF
TRBV5-1	-	TRBJ2-1	CASSLGQAYNEQFF
TRBV7-2	once	TRBJ2-3	CASSLGGRMADTQYF
TRBV6-5	-	TRBJ2-1	CASSYSRHFSYNEQFF
TRBV5-4	few	TRBJ2-7	CASSSRPPQGAKGEQYF
TRBV4-1	-	TRBJ1-6	CASSRTTGGEAPLHF
TRBV7-3	-	TRBJ2-5	CASSLIGSPKETQYF
TRBV30	-	TRBJ2-3	CAWGGRGLGDTQYF
TRBV2	-	TRBJ1-4	CASRGHREGTNEKLFF
TRBV20-1	-	TRBJ2-7	CSAADRYEQYF
TRBV19	-	TRBJ2-2	CASRPREWTGELFF
TRBV10-3	once	TRBJ2-1	CASEGAGMEDNEQFF
TRBV28	-	TRBJ2-6	CASSFAQEPGANVLTF
TRBV29-1	once	TRBJ2-7	CSVGVAGAGVGEQYF
TRBV25-1	-	TRBJ2-4	CASSDTGTANIQYF
TRBV9	-	TRBJ2-7	CASSVATAGGEQYF
TRBV2	-	TRBJ2-1	CATGTSLGNEQFF
TRBV9	once	TRBJ2-3	CASSPPSGTGDPDTQYF
TRBV30	-	TRBJ1-1	CAFGVTEAFF
TRBV6-6	-	TRBJ2-1	CASSSGYDEQFF
TRBV29-1	-	TRBJ2-5	CSVLLLTEETQYF
TRBV2	-	TRBJ1-5	CASMRESNQPQHF
TRBV13	-	TRBJ2-2	CASSPGQMNTGELFF
TRBV7-2	-	TRBJ2-1	CASSPSGSSYNEQFF
TRBV4-1	-	TRBJ2-1	CASSGTGSYNEQFF
TRBV30	-	TRBJ1-1	CAWKKRPNTEAFF
TRBV7-3	-	TRBJ2-5	CASSSAGTLQETQYF
TRBV29-1	-	TRBJ1-5	CSVAGSSNQPQHF
TRBV4-2	-	TRBJ1-1	CASSRTDRTNTEAFF
TRBV9	-	TRBJ2-2	CASSPAAGELFF
TRBV28	-	TRBJ2-7	CASSLHKNYEQYF
TRBV18	-	TRBJ1-6	CASQEERNSPLHF
TRBV7-9	-	TRBJ1-5	CASSFTENQPQHF
TRBV6-6	few	TRBJ1-5	CASSYWEDFRHQPQHF
TRBV6-6	-	TRBJ2-5	CASRPPGRGEETQYF
TRBV29-1	-	TRBJ2-5	CSVRRLEGETQYF